The 29 T cell receptor beta chains given below trace back to one sample, sequenced in a study of blood T cell repertoires in COVID-19. Sequenced by immunoSEQ multiplex PCR; TCRdb stores in-frame clones only, minus some. The table records 50,000 to 60,000 clones, around 83% of them present only once. What was sequenced was peripheral blood. Receptors originate from a human donor in a cohort sampled during active or convalescent COVID-19.

This chain links TRBV6-5 with TRBJ1-5, with D perhaps TRBD1 (5 bases). Germline assignment: CDR1 MNHEY and CDR2 SVGAGI. The CDR3 consists of 13 residues. V gave up 6 bases and J gave up 4 bases, with 10 bases separating them. CDR3 in DNA: TGTGCCAGCAGACGGACATCGAATCAGCCCCAGCATTTT. Translating gives CASRRTSNQPQHF.

V and J are TRBV11-2 and TRBJ1-2, with 7 nucleotides matching TRBD1. CDR3 length: 14 residues. Germline V gene sequence: CDR1 SGHAT, CDR2 FQNNGV. The junction had 11 bases not matched to a gene; V was cut back by 5 bases and J by 8 bases. This CDR3 reads CASSGGGAWRGYTF. The CDR3 DNA follows: TGTGCCAGCAGCGGAGGGGGCGCGTGGAGAGGCTACACCTTC. Combining the CDR3 with reference TRBV11-2 and TRBJ1-2 gives the whole variable domain EAGVAQSPRYKIIEKRQSVAFWCNPISGHATLYWYQQILGQGPKLLIQFQNNGVVDDSQLPKDRFSAERLKGVDSTLKIQPAKLEDSAVYLCASSGGGAWRGYTFGSGTRLTVV.

Only a few counts were recorded for this clone. V and J are TRBV18 and TRBJ1-1, with TRBD1 identical over 8 bases. Germline CDR1 is KGHSH and CDR2 is LQKENI. The CDR3 is made up of 23 amino acids. Trimming at V came to 2 bases and at J to 2 bases, leaving 28 bases not matched to a gene. CDR3 protein: CASSPWGHGEGWTGPKINTEAFF. The CDR3 DNA follows: TGTGCCAGCTCACCATGGGGACACGGGGAAGGATGGACAGGGCCTAAGATAAACACTGAAGCTTTCTTT.

The chain has TRBV18 and TRBJ1-4; perhaps TRBD1 as D (6 bases). CDR3 length: 18 residues. The germline V gene has CDR1 KGHSH and CDR2 LQKENI. V was cut by 3 bases and J by 8 bases, with 25 bases left in between. The CDR3 loop reads CASSPGEQGPIPAEKLFF. The CDR3 DNA reads TGTGCCAGCTCACCGGGGGAGCAGGGGCCCATCCCCGCGGAAAAACTGTTTTTT.

V is TRBV19 and J is TRBJ1-1; D is uncertain. V was pared by 7 bases and J by 1 base, with 16 bases between. The CDR3 consists of 15 residues. The germline V gene encodes CDR1 LNHDA and CDR2 SQIVND (reference sequence). The CDR3 is CASTSWAFTNTEAFF. CDR3 bases: TGTGCCAGTACTTCCTGGGCATTTACGAACACTGAAGCTTTCTTT.

V usage is TRBV7-2 and J usage is TRBJ2-7; D call uncertain. CDR1 SGHTA and CDR2 FQGNSA come from the germline V gene. The V end was cut by 2 bases, the J end by 1 base, with 6 bases between. The CDR3 loop spans 13 amino acids. This CDR3 is CASSLLESYEQYF. The CDR3, as DNA: TGTGCCAGCAGCTTACTGGAGTCCTACGAGCAGTACTTC.

The V call is TRBV18, the J call TRBJ1-5; 7 nucleotides line up with TRBD1. V was pared by 0 bases and J by 5 bases, with 10 bases of the junction left unmatched. The CDR3 covers 17 residues. Germline-derived CDR1 and CDR2 are KGHSH and LQKENI. The CDR3 DNA reads TGTGCCAGCTCACCACCGATCGGGACAGAGGGCCATCAGCCCCAGCATTTT. As protein: CASSPPIGTEGHQPQHF. Together with reference TRBV18 and TRBJ1-5, the CDR3 gives the full variable domain: NAGVMQNPRHLVRRRGQEARLRCSPMKGHSHVYWYRQLPEEGLKFMVYLQKENIIDESGMPKERFSAEFPKEGPSILRIQQVVRGDSAAYFCASSPPIGTEGHQPQHFGDGTRLSIL.

V usage is TRBV7-9 and J usage is TRBJ2-5, with 8 bases aligning to TRBD1. This CDR3 has 14 residues. The germline CDR1 and CDR2 sequences are SEHNR and FQNEAQ (reference sequence). V gave up 5 bases and J gave up 2 bases; unmatched junction bases: 4. The chain's CDR3 is CASSLQGVQETQYF. CDR3 coding DNA: TGTGCCAGCAGCCTACAGGGGGTACAAGAGACCCAGTACTTC.

This chain connects TRBV9 to TRBJ2-7; 8 nucleotides match TRBD2. Germline V gives CDR1 SGDLS, CDR2 YYNGEE. Trimming removed 4 bases from V and 0 bases from J; junction bases left unmatched: 6. The CDR3 consists of 15 residues. The CDR3 is CASSISSGGSYEQYF. The CDR3 nucleotides read TGTGCCAGCAGCATTAGCAGCGGGGGCTCCTACGAGCAGTACTTC.

The gene calls are TRBV5-5 and TRBJ1-5; D is unresolved. Per germline, CDR1 SGHKS and CDR2 YYEKEE (reference sequence). V lost 3 bases, J lost 7 bases, and 14 bases lay in between. This CDR3 comprises 14 residues. The CDR3 bases are TGTGCCAGCAGCTCAGGCCCTGGGAGCCAGCCCCAGCATTTT. It encodes CASSSGPGSQPQHF.

This chain joins TRBV20-1 and TRBJ1-6, with D unclear. Germline values: CDR1 DFQATT, CDR2 SNEGSKA (reference sequence). Between the trimmed V and J ends, which lost 3 bases and 3 bases, there was a span of 12 bases. The length of the CDR3 is 15 residues. The CDR3 bases are TGCAGTGCTAGTCCGGAGGGCAGCTATAATTCACCCCTCCACTTT. It translates to CSASPEGSYNSPLHF.

V usage is TRBV7-2 and J usage is TRBJ1-4, with D possibly being TRBD1 (5 bases). The CDR3 length is 14 residues. Between the trimmed V and J ends, which lost 2 bases and 7 bases, there was a span of 11 bases. Germline V gene sequence: CDR1 SGHTA, CDR2 FQGNSA. This CDR3 reads CASSLSGNGEKLFF. The CDR3 nucleotides are TGTGCCAGCAGCTTATCAGGGAACGGTGAAAAACTGTTTTTT. Filled out from reference TRBV7-2 and TRBJ1-4, the complete variable domain reads GAGVSQSPSNKVTEKGKDVELRCDPISGHTALYWYRQSLGQGLEFLIYFQGNSAPDKSGLPSDRFSAERTGGSVSTLTIQRTQQEDSAVYLCASSLSGNGEKLFFGSGTQLSVL.

The chain couples TRBV30 to TRBJ1-2; 7 bases map to TRBD1. In germline, CDR1 is GTSNPN, CDR2 SVGIG (reference sequence). Trimming removed 2 bases from V and 5 bases from J; junction bases left unmatched: 2. The CDR3 spans 12 residues. Here the CDR3 reads CAWSPGQYGYTF. The CDR3 DNA reads TGTGCCTGGAGTCCGGGACAGTATGGCTACACCTTC.

V gene TRBV6-5 combines with J gene TRBJ2-2; 8 nucleotides match TRBD1. This CDR3 has 15 residues. CDR1 and CDR2 from the germline V gene are MNHEY and SVGAGI. Trimming cost V 6 bases and J 3 bases; bases outside gene matches: 6. The CDR3 DNA reads as TGTGCCAGCAGCCAGGGGGCAGGGGACACCGGGGAGCTGTTTTTT. Its translation: CASSQGAGDTGELFF.

The sample holds one count of this clone. The chain is built from TRBV5-6 and TRBJ2-2; 9 nucleotides agree with TRBD1. The germline V gene encodes CDR1 SGHDT and CDR2 YYEEEE. This CDR3 is built from 18 residues. Trimming cost V 4 bases and J 2 bases; bases outside gene matches: 12. CDR3: CASSLPDRDRENTGELFF. Written as DNA, the CDR3 is TGTGCCAGCAGCCTACCTGACCGGGACAGGGAAAACACCGGGGAGCTGTTTTTT.

The J gene is TRBJ1-2, the V gene TRBV7-9, with TRBD1 identical over 11 bases. Germline lookup yields CDR1 SEHNR and CDR2 FQNEAQ (reference sequence). V shed 7 bases and J 7 bases; nucleotides not matched to a gene: 8. CDR3 length: 14 residues. CDR3 residues: CASTTGQGALGYTF. The CDR3 region has the DNA TGTGCCAGCACCACCGGACAGGGGGCGCTTGGCTACACCTTC. Drawing the rest from reference TRBV7-9 and TRBJ1-2, the complete variable domain is DTGVSQNPRHKITKRGQNVTFRCDPISEHNRLYWYRQTLGQGPEFLTYFQNEAQLEKSRLLSDRFSAERPKGSFSTLEIQRTEQGDSAMYLCASTTGQGALGYTFGSGTRLTVV.

This rearrangement joins TRBV18 to TRBJ2-7, with 12 bases fitting TRBD2. The CDR3 is 15 amino acids. V lost 3 bases, J lost 7 bases, and 7 bases stayed unmatched. The germline gives CDR1 KGHSH, CDR2 LQKENI. The CDR3 loop reads CASSPLAGGPNEQYF. CDR3 nucleotides: TGTGCCAGCTCACCCCTAGCGGGGGGGCCGAATGAGCAGTACTTC.

V usage is TRBV5-1 and J usage is TRBJ1-3; TRBD1 is a possible D gene (5 bases). The ends were cut back, 0 bases at V and 0 bases at J, with 10 bases in the middle. The CDR3 sequence is 16 residues long. CDR1 SGHRS and CDR2 YFSETQ come from the germline V gene. The CDR3 DNA follows: TGCGCCAGCAGCTTGGGACAGTTACGCTCTGGAAACACCATATATTTT. It specifies CASSLGQLRSGNTIYF.

V is TRBV5-4 and J is TRBJ2-5; 13 bases are a match to TRBD2. Per the germline V gene, CDR1 is SGHNT and CDR2 is YYREEE (reference sequence). Trimming cost V 3 bases and J 6 bases; bases outside gene matches: 14. The CDR3 runs 18 residues. The CDR3 DNA reads as TGTGCCAGCAGCTCCCGACTAGCGGGGGGACTAGATCTTAAGACCCAGTACTTC. Encoded protein: CASSSRLAGGLDLKTQYF.

This clone came up once. The chain employs TRBV21-1 and TRBJ2-5; the listed D gene, TRBD1, was not tested against the DNA. TRBV21-1 is termed a pseudogene. CDR3 length equals 14 residues. The CDR3 protein is CASSKQGARETQYF. CDR3 bases: TGTGCCAGCAGCAAACAGGGGGCGCGGGAGACCCAGTACTTC.

The chain carries TRBV27 and TRBJ1-5; maybe TRBD1 (5 bases). Per germline, CDR1 MNHEY and CDR2 SMNVEV (reference sequence). This CDR3 is 15 amino acids long. V lost 6 bases to trimming and J lost 1 base, with 13 bases between them. The CDR3 is CASSYQGRSNQPQHF. In nucleotides, the CDR3 is TGTGCCAGCAGCTACCAGGGAAGGAGCAATCAGCCCCAGCATTTT.

The chain links TRBV24-1 to TRBJ2-5, with D possibly matching TRBD1 (5 bases). Germline V CDR1 and CDR2: KGHDR, SFDVKD. V lost 2 bases to trimming and J lost 8 bases, with 11 bases between them. The CDR3 totals 13 residues. CDR3 amino acids: CATSDSPTATQYF. The CDR3 DNA is TGTGCCACCAGTGATTCGCCGACAGCCACCCAGTACTTC.

The chain joins TRBV2 to TRBJ2-1; 13 bases agree with TRBD2. The junction had 11 bases not matched to a gene; V was cut back by 8 bases and J by 7 bases. The CDR3 is made up of 16 amino acids. CDR1 and CDR2 from the germline V gene are SNHLY and FYNNEI. CDR3 loop: CASYSNRLAGGNEQFF. The DNA for the CDR3 is TGTGCCAGCTACTCTAACCGACTAGCGGGGGGAAATGAGCAGTTCTTC.

V gene TRBV10-3 combines with J gene TRBJ1-6, with 9 bases matching TRBD1. The trim removed 6 bases at V and 9 bases at J, leaving 9 bases unmatched. The CDR3 is made up of 15 amino acids. Germline CDR1 is ENHRY and CDR2 is SYGVKD. CDR3 in DNA: TGTGCCATCAGGGGCGGGACAGGGAAATTTTCACCCCTCCACTTT. Translation: CAIRGGTGKFSPLHF.

The chain combines TRBV6-2 or TRBV6-3 with TRBJ1-4; 8 nucleotides align to TRBD1. CDR3 length equals 18 residues. The germline gives CDR1 MNHEY, CDR2 SVGEGT. After removal of 0 bases from V and 2 bases from J, the junction contained 8 bases not matched to a gene. In nucleotides, the CDR3 is TGTGCCAGCAGTTACTCCCGGGACAGGCGGCCGACTAATGAAAAACTGTTTTTT. It translates to CASSYSRDRRPTNEKLFF.

The J gene is TRBJ1-2, the V gene TRBV4-2, with D tentatively TRBD1 (6 bases). The germline gives CDR1 LGHNA, CDR2 YNFKEQ. Trimming took off 0 bases at V and 12 bases at J, with 14 bases between the two ends. This CDR3 contains 13 residues. The CDR3 region has the DNA TGTGCCAGCAGCCAAGATTCACAGGGCGTCAACACCTTC. Translating gives CASSQDSQGVNTF.

This chain uses TRBV6-5 with TRBJ1-6; D perhaps matches TRBD1 (6 bases). The CDR3 loop spans 15 amino acids. V lost 3 bases and J 6 bases, leaving 12 bases between the germline ends. Germline V gene data show CDR1 as MNHEY and CDR2 as SVGAGI. The CDR3, as DNA: TGTGCCAGCAGTTATTGGGACACGCGTAATTCACCCCTCCACTTT. Translated, it gives CASSYWDTRNSPLHF.

The chain couples TRBV18 to TRBJ2-2, with 8 bases that match TRBD1. Germline loops: CDR1 KGHSH, CDR2 LQKENI. The length of the CDR3 is 14 residues. V trimming: 4 bases; J trimming: 5 bases; junction bases outside the gene matches: 3. DNA of the CDR3: TGTGCCAGCTCACGGGGACAGGAGACCGGGGAGCTGTTTTTT. This translates into CASSRGQETGELFF.

The V and J genes are TRBV29-1 and TRBJ1-2, with TRBD1 matching 10 bases. Per germline, CDR1 SQVTM and CDR2 ANQGSEA. With 6 bases clipped from V and 7 bases from J, the junction kept 11 bases outside the gene matches. The CDR3 length is 14 residues. The CDR3 DNA follows: TGCAGCGTACAAACCGGGACAGGGGTTGGTGGCTACACCTTC. It translates to CSVQTGTGVGGYTF.